This TCR beta chain was observed in a study of T cells in Graves' hyperthyroidism and ophthalmopathy. Amplified TCR beta CDR3 regions derived from RNA transcripts. The TCR CDR3 was amplified in a first-round RT-PCR using the HTBI primer set. TCRdb fed the multiplex PCR reads into MiXCR, producing one record per CDR3 protein. The sample holds about 150,000 distinct CDR3 sequences, approximately 24% seen once. This clonotype was seen at least ten times. Its antigen is undetermined. Hyperthyroidism, newly diagnosed and lasting under 2 months, affected patients aged 18 to 65. It was at first hyperthyroidism diagnosis, before any ophthalmopathy symptoms, that the blood sample was taken. The PBMCs had their origin in 7.5 to 10 ml of fresh peripheral blood. The ends were cut back, 1 base at V and 4 bases at J, with 8 bases in the middle. The CDR3 has 13 amino acids. Germline V gene data show CDR1 as SGHNT and CDR2 as YYREEE (reference sequence).

General study findings and limits: Separating ophthalmopathy from stable hyperthyroidism was achieved by a 13 V-J model.

The specimen was blood. The clonotype originates from a woman aged 50 to 65 with Graves' hyperthyroidism that later progressed to Graves' ophthalmopathy. V and J are TRBV5-4 and TRBJ2-5; either TRBD1 or TRBD2 may fit D (5 bases each). CDR3 sequence reads: CASSLSGGETQYF. The CDR3 bases are TGTGCCAGCAGCTTGTCTGGGGGAGAGACCCAGTACTTC. The full variable domain, in which reference TRBV5-4 and TRBJ2-5 provide the parts outside the CDR3, is ETGVTQSPTHLIKTRGQQVTLRCSSQSGHNTVSWYQQALGQGPQFIFQYYREEENGRGNFPPRFSGLQFPNYSSELNVNALELDDSALYLCASSLSGGETQYFGPGTRLLVL.